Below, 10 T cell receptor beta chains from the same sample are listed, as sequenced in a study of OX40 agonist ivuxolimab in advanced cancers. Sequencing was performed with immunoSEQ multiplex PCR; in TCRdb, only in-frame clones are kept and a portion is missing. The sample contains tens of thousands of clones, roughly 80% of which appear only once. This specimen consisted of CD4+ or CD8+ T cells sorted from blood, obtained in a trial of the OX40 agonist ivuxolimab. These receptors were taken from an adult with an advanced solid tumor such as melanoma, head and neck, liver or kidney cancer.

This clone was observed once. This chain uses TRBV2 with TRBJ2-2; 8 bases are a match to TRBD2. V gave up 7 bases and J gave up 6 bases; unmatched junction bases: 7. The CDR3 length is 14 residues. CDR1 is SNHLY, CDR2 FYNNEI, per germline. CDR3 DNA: TGTGCCAGCACCGAACGCGGGGGGCCCGGGGAGCTGTTTTTT. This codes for CASTERGGPGELFF.

The CDR3 nucleotides are TGTGCCAGCTCAACGGGAGTAATCGGGGAGCTGTTTTTT. Amino acids: CASSTGVIGELFF. The gene calls are TRBV18 and TRBJ2-2; a possible D gene is TRBD2 (6 bases). The CDR3 is 13 amino acids. CDR1 is KGHSH, CDR2 LQKENI, per germline. Trimming stripped 5 bases from V and 7 bases from J, with 11 bases between.

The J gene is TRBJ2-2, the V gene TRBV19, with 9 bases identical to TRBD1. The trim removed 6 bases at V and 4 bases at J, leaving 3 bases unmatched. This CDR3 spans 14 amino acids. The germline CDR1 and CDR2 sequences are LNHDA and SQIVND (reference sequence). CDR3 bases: TGTGCCAGTAGGGGGACAGGGCTCACCGGGGAGCTGTTTTTT. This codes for CASRGTGLTGELFF.

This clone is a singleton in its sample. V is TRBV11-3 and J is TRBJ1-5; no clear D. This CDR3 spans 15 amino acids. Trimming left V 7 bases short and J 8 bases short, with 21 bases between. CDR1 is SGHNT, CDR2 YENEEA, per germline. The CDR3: CASILWGRVVEPQHF. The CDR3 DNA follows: TGTGCCAGCATCCTTTGGGGAAGGGTCGTTGAGCCCCAGCATTTT.

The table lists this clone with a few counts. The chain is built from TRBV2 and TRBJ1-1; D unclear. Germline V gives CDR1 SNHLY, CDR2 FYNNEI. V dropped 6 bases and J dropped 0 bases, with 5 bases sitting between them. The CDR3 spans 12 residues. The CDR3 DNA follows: TGTGCCAGCAGGCGGATGAACACTGAAGCTTTCTTT. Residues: CASRRMNTEAFF. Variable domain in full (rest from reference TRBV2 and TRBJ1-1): EPEVTQTPSHQVTQMGQEVILRCVPISNHLYFYWYRQILGQKVEFLVSFYNNEISEKSEIFDDQFSVERPDGSNFTLKIRSTKLEDSAMYFCASRRMNTEAFFGQGTRLTVV.

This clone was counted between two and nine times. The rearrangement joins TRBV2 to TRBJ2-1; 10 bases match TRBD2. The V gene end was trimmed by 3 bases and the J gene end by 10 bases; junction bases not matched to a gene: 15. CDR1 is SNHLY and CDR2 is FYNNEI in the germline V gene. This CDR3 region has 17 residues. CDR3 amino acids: CASSDVGLAGDENEQFF. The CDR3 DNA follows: TGTGCCAGCAGTGACGTAGGGCTAGCGGGAGATGAGAACGAGCAGTTCTTC.

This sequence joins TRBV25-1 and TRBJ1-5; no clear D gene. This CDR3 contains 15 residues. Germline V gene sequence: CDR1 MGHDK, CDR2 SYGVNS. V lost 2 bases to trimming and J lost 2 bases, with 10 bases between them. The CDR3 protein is CASSEGPGGNQPQHF. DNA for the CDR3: TGTGCCAGCAGTGAAGGCCCCGGGGGCAATCAGCCCCAGCATTTT.

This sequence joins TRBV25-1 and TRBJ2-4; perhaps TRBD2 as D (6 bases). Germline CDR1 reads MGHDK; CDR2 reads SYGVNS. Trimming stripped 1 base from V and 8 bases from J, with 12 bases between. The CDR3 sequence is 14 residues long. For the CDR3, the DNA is TGTGCCAGCAGTGAATCGAGCGGAGGGGACATTCAGTACTTC. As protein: CASSESSGGDIQYF. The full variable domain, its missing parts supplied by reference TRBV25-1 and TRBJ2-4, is EADIYQTPRYLVIGTGKKITLECSQTMGHDKMYWYQQDPGMELHLIHYSYGVNSTEKGDLSSESTVSRIRTEHFPLTLESARPSHTSQYLCASSESSGGDIQYFGAGTRLSVL.

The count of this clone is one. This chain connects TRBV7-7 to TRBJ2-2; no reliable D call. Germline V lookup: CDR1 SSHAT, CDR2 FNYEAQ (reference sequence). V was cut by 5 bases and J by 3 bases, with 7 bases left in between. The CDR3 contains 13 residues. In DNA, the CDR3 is TGTGCCAGCAGCAAAAGAGACACCGGGGAGCTGTTTTTT. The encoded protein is CASSKRDTGELFF. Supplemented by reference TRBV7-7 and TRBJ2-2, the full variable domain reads GAGVSQSPRYKVTKRGQDVTLRCDPISSHATLYWYQQALGQGPEFLTYFNYEAQPDKSGLPSDRFSAERPEGSISTLTIQRTEQRDSAMYRCASSKRDTGELFFGEGSRLTVL.

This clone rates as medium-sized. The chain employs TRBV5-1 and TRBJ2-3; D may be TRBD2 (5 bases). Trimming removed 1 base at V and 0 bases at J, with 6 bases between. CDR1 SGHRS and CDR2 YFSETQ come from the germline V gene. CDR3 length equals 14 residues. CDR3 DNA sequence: TGCGCCAGCAGCTTGTCGGGGAGCACAGATACGCAGTATTTT. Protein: CASSLSGSTDTQYF.